This is a list of T cell receptor beta chains from one sample in a study of T-cell memory formation after mild COVID-19. TCRdb re-called the 5' RACE reads with MiXCR, one entry per CDR3 protein. The sample has 150,000 to 200,000 distinct CDR3 sequences, about 20% seen once. The material sequenced was PBMCs or a T cell subset sorted from them (not recorded which). These receptors were taken from an adult woman who had mild COVID-19 (a few samples of this study predate the infection). Cell type and time point are not known. CDR3s include the opening cysteine and the closing phenylalanine or tryptophan. A D gene is named only where the DNA matches it firmly. Not every row has a clone size; where given, it reads once, few, many or a size class.

CDR3 DNA: TGCAGCGTTGGAGATGGGACTTATGGCTACACCTTC
CDR3 protein: CSVGDGTYGYTF
J gene: TRBJ1-2
D gene: NA
V gene: TRBV29-1
CDR3 length: 12
clone size: few

CDR3 DNA: TGTGCCAGCAGCCAAGAGCAAGTAGATACGCAGTATTTT
CDR3 protein: CASSQEQVDTQYF
J gene: TRBJ2-3
D gene: NA
V gene: TRBV14
CDR3 length: 13
clone size: NA

CDR3 DNA: TGTGCCAGCACTCCGGGGCCTGAAGCTTTCTTT
CDR3 protein: CASTPGPEAFF
J gene: TRBJ1-1
D gene: NA
V gene: TRBV21-1
CDR3 length: 11
clone size: many

CDR3 DNA: TGTGCCAGCAGCTTTTGGGACAGGAAAAGATCCTATGGCTACACCTTC
CDR3 protein: CASSFWDRKRSYGYTF
J gene: TRBJ1-2
D gene: TRBD1
V gene: TRBV5-4
CDR3 length: 16
clone size: NA

CDR3 DNA: TGTGCCAGCAGCTACTCTCCGGGACAGGGAACATCTGGCTACACCTTC
CDR3 protein: CASSYSPGQGTSGYTF
J gene: TRBJ1-2
D gene: TRBD1
V gene: TRBV7-9
CDR3 length: 16
clone size: NA

CDR3 DNA: TGCGCCAGCAGCTTATCAGCACTAGCGGGATTCCAAGAGACCCAGTACTTC
CDR3 protein: CASSLSALAGFQETQYF
J gene: TRBJ2-5
D gene: TRBD2
V gene: TRBV5-1
CDR3 length: 17
clone size: NA

CDR3 DNA: TGTGCCAGCAGGGAAGGGGGTGACTATGGCTACACCTTC
CDR3 protein: CASREGGDYGYTF
J gene: TRBJ1-2
D gene: NA
V gene: TRBV12-3/TRBV12-4
CDR3 length: 13
clone size: NA

CDR3 DNA: TGTGCCAGCAATACAGGGAACCACGAGCAGTACTTC
CDR3 protein: CASNTGNHEQYF
J gene: TRBJ2-7
D gene: NA
V gene: TRBV6-6
CDR3 length: 12
clone size: NA

CDR3 DNA: TGTGCCATCAGTGAAGTTTTGGGACACCACTCTGGAAACACCATATATTTT
CDR3 protein: CAISEVLGHHSGNTIYF
J gene: TRBJ1-3
D gene: NA
V gene: TRBV10-3
CDR3 length: 17
clone size: NA

CDR3 DNA: TGTGCCAGCAGCCCCCCGGGACAGGCATATGGCTACACCTTC
CDR3 protein: CASSPPGQAYGYTF
J gene: TRBJ1-2
D gene: TRBD1
V gene: TRBV7-9
CDR3 length: 14
clone size: few

CDR3 DNA: TGTGCCAGCAGTTACGCGGGAGGGAAATACGAGCAGTACTTC
CDR3 protein: CASSYAGGKYEQYF
J gene: TRBJ2-7
D gene: TRBD2
V gene: TRBV6-2/TRBV6-3
CDR3 length: 14
clone size: few

CDR3 DNA: TGTGCCAGCAGCAAAGCAGGTGTGAGCACAGATACGCAGTATTTT
CDR3 protein: CASSKAGVSTDTQYF
J gene: TRBJ2-3
D gene: NA
V gene: TRBV21-1
CDR3 length: 15
clone size: NA

CDR3 DNA: TGTGCCACCAGTCTGAGGGTAGTCGGGGAGCTGTTTTTT
CDR3 protein: CATSLRVVGELFF
J gene: TRBJ2-2
D gene: NA
V gene: TRBV24-1
CDR3 length: 13
clone size: few

CDR3 DNA: TGTGCCAGCAGCTTAGAACGGGGGCCAAACATTCAGTACTTC
CDR3 protein: CASSLERGPNIQYF
J gene: TRBJ2-4
D gene: NA
V gene: TRBV7-6
CDR3 length: 14
clone size: NA

CDR3 DNA: TGTGCCACCAGCAGCCCGGACAGGGGTGGAGAGACCCAGTACTTC
CDR3 protein: CATSSPDRGGETQYF
J gene: TRBJ2-5
D gene: TRBD1
V gene: TRBV15
CDR3 length: 15
clone size: NA